Sequencing of this T cell receptor beta chain was carried out in a study of control samples from healthy donors and cancer patients. This CDR3 has 14 amino acids. V gave up 7 bases and J gave up 6 bases, with 19 bases separating them. Germline CDR1 MNHEY, CDR2 SVGAGI. TCRdb's table, derived via immunoSEQ multiplex PCR, lists solely in-frame clones and lacks some. This table holds 170,000 or so clones, approximately 94% found once. The chain has TRBV6-5 and TRBJ2-7, with D possibly matching TRBD2 (6 bases). This receptor was obtained from a woman younger than 30 in good health. The sequencing input was blood. In DNA, the CDR3 is TGTGCCAGCACCCCCTCCCCGGACTACACCGAGCAGTACTTC. Its protein product is CASTPSPDYTEQYF.